Following are 19 T cell receptor beta chains from one sample sequenced in a study of T-cell reconstitution after alpha-beta-depleted transplantation in children (dated by TCRdb to about 2016). The library was generated by PCR. The sequencing machine was an Illumina HiSeq 2500. TCR library preparation used molecular barcoding, with unique molecular identifiers applied to normalize quantification of the TCRbeta repertoire. In-frame beta chains were kept once TCRdb had trimmed the public reads at Q25 with fastp and called clones with MiXCR. Rows are combined by CDR3 protein, so each entry shows the most common genes and DNA. For this sample the table gives approximately 250,000 distinct CDR3 sequences, of which about a quarter were detected only once. The ten most abundant clones make up around 2.5% of the sample. The sample's treatment or condition label, decoded: allogeneic hematopoietic cell transplantation with graft depleted of TCRalphabeta T cells and CD19 B cells.

The sequenced sample was PBMCs, obtained before TCRalphabeta/CD19-depleted stem cell transplant. The source of these receptors is a girl aged 2-15 years with Fanconi anemia, due to receive a stem cell transplant.

The rearrangement links TRBV5-1 to TRBJ2-7; 10 bases line up with TRBD1. V shed 4 bases and J 4 bases; nucleotides not matched to a gene: 2. There are 13 residues in the CDR3. The germline gives CDR1 SGHRS, CDR2 YFSETQ. Here the CDR3 reads CASSQDRGYEQYF. The CDR3 DNA sequence: TGCGCCAGCAGCCAGGACAGGGGGTACGAGCAGTACTTC.

V gene TRBV5-1 combines with J gene TRBJ1-1; D is ambiguous. CDR1 is SGHRS, CDR2 YFSETQ, per germline. V lost 4 bases, J lost 1 base, and 8 bases lay in between. This CDR3 comprises 13 residues. In DNA form, the CDR3 reads TGCGCCAGCAGCGCGGGCCGGAACACTGAAGCTTTCTTT. Protein product: CASSAGRNTEAFF.

This clonotype occurred many times. The chain employs TRBV29-1 and TRBJ2-1, with TRBD2 matching 11 bases. CDR1 is SQVTM and CDR2 is ANQGSEA in the germline V gene. The CDR3 is 19 amino acids. V was pared by 6 bases and J by 5 bases, with 21 bases of the junction left unmatched. CDR3 residues: CSVVLHLLTTSGGHNEQFF. The CDR3, as DNA: TGCAGCGTCGTCTTACATCTCCTAACTACTAGCGGGGGTCACAATGAGCAGTTCTTC.

In its sample, this clonotype was seen a few times. V usage is TRBV29-1 and J usage is TRBJ2-7, with 7 bases fitting TRBD2. The germline CDR1 and CDR2 sequences are SQVTM and ANQGSEA. The length of the CDR3 is 13 residues. Losses at the gene ends were 5 bases for V and 4 bases for J; bases not matched to a gene: 8. The CDR3 protein is CSVKRGLPYEQYF. CDR3 in DNA: TGCAGCGTTAAAAGGGGACTACCGTACGAGCAGTACTTC.

This clonotype came up many times. The genes are TRBV20-1 and TRBJ2-1, with 12 nucleotides matching TRBD2. J gave up 5 bases and V 2 bases, and 7 bases lay outside the gene matches. Germline CDR1 DFQATT, CDR2 SNEGSKA (reference sequence). The CDR3 runs to 16 residues. The DNA of the CDR3 is TGCAGTGCTAGACCCGGACTAGCGGGGAGGCACAATGAGCAGTTCTTC. The encoded protein is CSARPGLAGRHNEQFF.

This clonotype was recorded many times. The V call is TRBV20-1, the J call TRBJ1-1; D gene uncertain. Germline V CDR1 and CDR2: DFQATT, SNEGSKA (reference sequence). CDR3 length: 16 amino acids. V lost 5 bases and J 0 bases, leaving 19 bases between the germline ends. The CDR3 DNA is TGCAGTGCTCCTGGACGGAACACGATGTTGAACACTGAAGCTTTCTTT. It encodes CSAPGRNTMLNTEAFF.

The CDR3 is CASGTARSYEQYF. The CDR3 DNA follows: TGTGCCAGCGGGACAGCCAGAAGCTACGAGCAGTACTTC. The rearrangement joins TRBV6-2 or TRBV6-3 to TRBJ2-7, with 7 bases matching TRBD1. The ends lost 8 bases at V and 3 bases at J; junction bases unmatched: 7. The CDR3 sequence is 13 residues long. Germline V gene lookup returns CDR1 MNHEY and CDR2 SVGEGT.

Ten or more counts support this clonotype. This chain connects TRBV5-6 to TRBJ2-2; D remains unclear. Germline V gene sequence: CDR1 SGHDT, CDR2 YYEEEE. V dropped 4 bases and J dropped 7 bases, with 11 bases sitting between them. This CDR3 region has 13 residues. CDR3 sequence: CASSAEGYGELFF. CDR3 nucleotide sequence: TGTGCCAGCAGCGCTGAAGGGTACGGGGAGCTGTTTTTT.

This chain joins TRBV15 and TRBJ2-7; 14 nucleotides align to TRBD2. The germline CDR1 and CDR2 sequences are LNHNV and YYDKDF (reference sequence). The CDR3 length is 18 residues. The J segment lost 3 bases and the V segment lost 3 bases, leaving 10 bases of the junction unmatched. The CDR3 region has the DNA TGTGCCACCAGCAGGACCGGGACTAGCGGGAGTTTGATCTACGAGCAGTACTTC. Residues: CATSRTGTSGSLIYEQYF. The entire variable domain, with the rest obtained from reference TRBV15 and TRBJ2-7, is as follows: DAMVIQNPRYQVTQFGKPVTLSCSQTLNHNVMYWYQQKSSQAPKLLFHYYDKDFNNEADTPDNFQSRRPNTSFCFLDIRSPGLGDTAMYLCATSRTGTSGSLIYEQYFGPGTRLTVT.

The chain links TRBV24-1 to TRBJ1-5; D unclear. CDR3 length: 13 residues. V was clipped by 7 bases and J by 10 bases, with 16 bases between them. Germline V CDR1 and CDR2: KGHDR, SFDVKD. The CDR3 here is CATRESRSEPQHF. The CDR3 DNA is TGTGCCACCAGGGAGAGTAGGAGTGAACCCCAGCATTTT.

This sequence joins TRBV4-2 and TRBJ2-1, with 14 bases matching TRBD2. Trimming at V came to 2 bases and at J to 9 bases, leaving 9 bases not matched to a gene. The CDR3 consists of 17 residues. CDR1 and CDR2 (germline): LGHNA, YNFKEQ. The CDR3 DNA is TGTGCCAGCAGCCAAAAGACTAGCGGGGGGGCTGGGCGTGAGCAGTTCTTC. Encoded protein: CASSQKTSGGAGREQFF.

This chain links TRBV5-1 with TRBJ2-1; D possibly corresponds to TRBD1 (6 bases). The CDR3 runs to 17 residues. V was trimmed by 0 bases and J by 7 bases, leaving 20 bases between them. From germline, CDR1 is SGHRS and CDR2 YFSETQ. Written as DNA, the CDR3 is TGCGCCAGCAGCTTGGTTGCGGGTATTCGGGGACAAAATGAGCAGTTCTTC. Amino acid sequence: CASSLVAGIRGQNEQFF.

This sequence joins TRBV20-1 and TRBJ2-1, with D uncertain. The germline V gene encodes CDR1 DFQATT and CDR2 SNEGSKA (reference sequence). The CDR3 runs 16 residues. V lost 2 bases to trimming and J lost 0 bases, with 14 bases between them. The CDR3 nucleotides are TGCAGTGCTAGACGAAATTGGGAAATCTCCTACAATGAGCAGTTCTTC. It is translated as CSARRNWEISYNEQFF.

The V call is TRBV29-1, the J call TRBJ2-3; 7 bases map to TRBD1. Trimming at V came to 3 bases and at J to 1 base, leaving 10 bases not matched to a gene. The CDR3 sequence is 16 residues long. Germline CDR1 reads SQVTM; CDR2 reads ANQGSEA. In DNA, the CDR3 is TGCAGCGTTGATGAAGACAGGGCGTTTCGCACAGATACGCAGTATTTT. Amino acid sequence: CSVDEDRAFRTDTQYF.

This clonotype was seen a few times. The genes are TRBV20-1 and TRBJ1-2, with TRBD1 identical over 8 bases. With 3 bases clipped from V and 5 bases from J, the junction kept 8 bases outside the gene matches. Germline CDR1 is DFQATT and CDR2 is SNEGSKA (reference sequence). CDR3 size: 14 residues. In DNA, the CDR3 is TGCAGTGCTAGGCCGGACAGGGAGGTATATGGCTACACCTTC. It translates to CSARPDREVYGYTF.

V is TRBV29-1 and J is TRBJ2-5; TRBD1 matches at 8 bases. This CDR3 region has 12 residues. The V segment lost 6 bases and the J segment 5 bases; nucleotides outside the gene matches: 5. Germline V CDR1 and CDR2: SQVTM, ANQGSEA. CDR3 in DNA: TGCAGCGTCTGGACAGGGTGGGAGACCCAGTACTTC. Translated: CSVWTGWETQYF.

This clonotype was detected only a few times. The V and J genes are TRBV7-9 and TRBJ2-3; weak D call: TRBD2 (6 bases). Germline values: CDR1 SEHNR, CDR2 FQNEAQ (reference sequence). This CDR3 is built from 16 residues. V lost 5 bases and J 0 bases, leaving 15 bases between the germline ends. The CDR3 is CASSDRETPSTDTQYF. The CDR3 bases are TGTGCCAGCAGCGATCGGGAGACCCCTAGCACAGATACGCAGTATTTT.

This clonotype occurred many times. J is TRBJ2-7 and V is TRBV29-1; weak D call: TRBD1 (6 bases). The V and J ends lost 5 bases and 5 bases respectively, with 13 bases between them. The CDR3 covers 12 residues. Looked up from germline, CDR1 is SQVTM and CDR2 is ANQGSEA. Written as DNA, the CDR3 is TGCAGCGTTTGGGACATCACCCACGAGCAGTACTTC. It specifies CSVWDITHEQYF.

This clonotype was recorded at least ten times. The chain couples TRBV20-1 to TRBJ2-7, with 7 nucleotides matching TRBD1. Germline lookup yields CDR1 DFQATT and CDR2 SNEGSKA (reference sequence). The CDR3 is 12 residues long. CDR3 loop: CSPRDSYYEQYF. The CDR3 DNA reads as TGCAGCCCCCGGGACAGCTACTACGAGCAGTACTTC.